The T cell receptor beta chain under discussion was sequenced for a study of T-cell reconstitution after alpha-beta-depleted transplantation in children. This clonotype was counted a few times. The CDR3 totals 13 residues. CDR1 is MDHEN and CDR2 is SYDVKM in the germline V gene. The V end lost 7 bases, the J end lost 2 bases, and 12 bases lay between the germline ends. TCRbeta library construction was performed incorporating unique molecular identifiers. Using its own MiXCR run on the PCR reads, TCRdb lists one record per CDR3 protein. The sample consists of 90,000 to 130,000 distinct CDR3 sequences, approximately 10% of them appearing once.

V and J are TRBV28 and TRBJ2-7; D may be TRBD2 (5 bases). The clonotype comes from a boy aged 2-9 years with acute lymphoblastic leukemia, due to receive a stem cell transplant. Specimen: PBMCs, collected before TCRalphabeta/CD19-depleted stem cell transplant. The CDR3 region is CASKGGPTYEQYF. CDR3 DNA: TGTGCCAGCAAGGGCGGGCCCACCTACGAGCAGTACTTC.